This T cell receptor (beta chain) was found in a study of shared clonotypes between healthy human individuals (TCRdb year 2020). Some background on the complete study: The cohort comprised a couple of women and a few men aged 18 to 49 years. For each donor, CD4 naive and CD4 memory were each given three plates, CD8 naive was given two plates, and CD8 memory was given one plate. To estimate repertoire size and how much clonotype sharing occurs between individuals, the study deeply sequenced the blood TCR repertoires of 4 to 6 healthy adults. Different laboratories and diverse techniques were used to prepare libraries and sequence TCR repertoires, to increase sequencing depth and limit assay-specific biases. Between about 0.85 and 9.5 billion PBMCs per donor were obtained by leukapheresis. Study-wide conclusions, independent of this receptor: Clonotypes shared by all four sorted-subset donors showed higher generation probabilities than non-shared clonotypes. Across a handful of donors, about 5% of naive CD4, 3.5% of naive CD8, 2.3% of memory CD4, and approximately 0.42% of memory CD8 clonotypes were shared. Sampling was restricted to blood, and TCR repertoires in tissue are likely to differ from TCR repertoires in blood. The genetic and exposure-history diversity represented was limited by the small number of donors. Larger estimated clonotype richness was generally found for naive subsets than for memory subsets. Pairwise subsampling led to the expectation that sequencing depth would affect the degree of clonotype sharing among donors. Incomplete sequencing was indicated by rarefaction of sorted-subset datasets, despite the large sequencing depth.

Donors were healthy HIV-negative adults with no recently reported acute infections or vaccinations. All donors were Caucasian adults living in Nashville, Tennessee, USA. Magnetic negative selection was used to enrich CD4+ T cells, after which naive cells were positively selected on CD45RA and the negative fraction became the memory subset. Blood was collected by leukapheresis, and PBMCs were isolated by Ficoll-Histopaque density gradient centrifugation and then cryopreserved in liquid nitrogen vapor phase. Purity and quantity of every magnetically sorted T cell population were checked by analytical flow cytometry. Each sorted fraction had its genomic DNA isolated and then quantified by UV absorbance on a Nanodrop 2000c. V gives up 10 bases and J gives up 0 bases, and the segment between their germline ends measures 16 bases. Its CDR3 holds 16 amino acids, cysteine through phenylalanine. The entry retains the CDR3 DNA only, 48 bases that are in frame from base 1. Sequences SNHLY (CDR1) and FYNNEI (CDR2) are obtained from the germline V gene.

Only one count was recorded for this clone. Its specific antigen is unknown. Base qualities are missing; no much larger clone stands one base away. Using the deep immunoSEQ assay, TCR CDR3 regions were amplified from genomic DNA by multiplex PCR. Genomic DNA extracted from each cell subset was distributed evenly over all wells of several immunoSEQ 96-well plates, and each plate served as one replicate. For sorted subsets, each replicate PCR was loaded with approximately 190 ng genomic DNA, equivalent to 25,000 to 35,000 T cell genomes. Purified libraries were quantified with a Qubit 3.0 fluorometer, sized on a Bioanalyzer 2100, and re-quantified with the KAPA Library Quantification kit. A separate single-read 150-cycle Illumina NextSeq 550 flow cell was used to sequence each immunoSEQ 96-well plate. For the original study's pipeline: Because only junctional sequences without quality scores were contained in the immunoSEQ output, filtering matching that applied to full-length reads could not be performed. To assign V/J genes and CDR3, sequences were annotated using PyIR, a Python wrapper for IgBLAST v1.9, with IMGT germline references. Reads were removed for weak V/J assignments (E-value above 1e-6), missing CDR3, stop codons, out-of-frame junctions, or ambiguous translated residues. V3J clonotypes were defined as sequences sharing the same inferred V gene, J gene, and CDR3 amino acid sequence. Percentage overlap between repertoires was calculated by dividing the number of shared unique clonotypes by the size of the smaller repertoire. Richness of each repertoire was evaluated using RTK rarefaction, the Chao1 estimator, and Recon v2.1 estimates of unobserved clonotypes. For all TCRbeta clonotypes obtained by the gDNA method from a few donors, generation probabilities were computed with OLGA. Here the immuneACCESS table is served through TCRdb, limited to in-frame sequences with V and J called. Missing clones are a known gap in these copies; in checked studies unresolved V genes cover under half, and the rest lacks a known reason. The V and J calls and clone size are taken from that table; D and trimming were inferred from the DNA. This sample is represented by around 2.1 million clones; about 94% of them were singletons. The ten largest clones represent around 0.13% of the sample.

Here the chain combines TRBV2 and TRBJ1-6, with the D gene uncertain. The sequenced sample was naive CD4+ T cells sorted from blood. Read against the paper, the sample's cell subset or site label means: CD45RA+ positively selected. This receptor was identified in a man aged 18 to 30 in good health. The encoded CDR3 is CATKVGKSSYNSPLHF. Here is the DNA: TGTGCCACGAAAGTGGGGAAGAGCTCCTATAATTCACCCCTCCACTTT.